Listed here are 5 T cell receptor beta chains from one sample, sequenced in a study of T cell repertoires in cytomegalovirus infection. TCRdb ran MiXCR on the reads and lists one entry per CDR3 protein. Among 45,000 to 50,000 distinct CDR3 sequences listed, about a fifth were seen once. No antigen has been assigned to these receptors. The source was CD8+ T cells from cultured PBMCs, collected from culture after CMV antigen stimulation. These receptors were obtained from a human donor in good health (CMV status not recorded). Some clones in this sample may be carry-over from other donors' samples.

The CDR3 DNA sequence: TGTGCCAGCAGTTTGGGACGGAGCCCCTACAATGAGCAGTTCTTC. Translation gives CASSLGRSPYNEQFF. V usage is TRBV28 and J usage is TRBJ2-1; D possibly uses TRBD1 or TRBD2 (5 bases each). The germline V and J ends were trimmed by 3 bases and 2 bases, with 11 bases remaining between them. This CDR3 spans 15 amino acids. Germline CDR1 reads MDHEN; CDR2 reads SYDVKM.

Ten or more counts support this clonotype. The chain joins TRBV7-9 to TRBJ2-7; D is unclear. CDR3 length equals 14 residues. Germline V gene lookup returns CDR1 SEHNR and CDR2 FQNEAQ (reference sequence). V shed 2 bases and J shed 2 bases, with 10 bases lying between them. CDR3 residues: CASSLNLPPYEQYF. In DNA, the CDR3 is TGTGCCAGCAGCTTAAACCTCCCGCCCTACGAGCAGTACTTC.

This clonotype was recorded many times. This chain uses TRBV7-2 with TRBJ2-3, with D perhaps matching TRBD2 (6 bases). This CDR3 is 15 amino acids long. Trimming left V 3 bases short and J 2 bases short, with 12 bases between. Germline V lookup: CDR1 SGHTA, CDR2 FQGNSA. CDR3 bases: TGTGCCAGCAGCTTCGGGGCGGGGCCCACAGATACGCAGTATTTT. As protein: CASSFGAGPTDTQYF.

This clonotype was counted a few times. The CDR3 here is CASLFGEPQHF. CDR3 nucleotides: TGTGCCAGCCTCTTCGGGGAGCCCCAGCATTTT. This sequence joins TRBV27 and TRBJ1-5; D unclear. Between the trimmed V and J ends, which lost 8 bases and 8 bases, there was a span of 10 bases. Germline V CDR1 and CDR2: MNHEY, SMNVEV (reference sequence). The CDR3 totals 11 residues.

This clonotype was observed many times. The V call is TRBV7-3, the J call TRBJ2-5; possibly TRBD1 for D (6 bases). Trimming removed 1 base from V and 8 bases from J, with 11 bases in between. Germline loops: CDR1 SGHTA, CDR2 FQGTGA. The CDR3 extends over 13 amino acids. This chain's CDR3 is CASSLKARGTQYF. CDR3 DNA sequence: TGTGCCAGCAGCTTAAAGGCCAGGGGAACCCAGTACTTC.